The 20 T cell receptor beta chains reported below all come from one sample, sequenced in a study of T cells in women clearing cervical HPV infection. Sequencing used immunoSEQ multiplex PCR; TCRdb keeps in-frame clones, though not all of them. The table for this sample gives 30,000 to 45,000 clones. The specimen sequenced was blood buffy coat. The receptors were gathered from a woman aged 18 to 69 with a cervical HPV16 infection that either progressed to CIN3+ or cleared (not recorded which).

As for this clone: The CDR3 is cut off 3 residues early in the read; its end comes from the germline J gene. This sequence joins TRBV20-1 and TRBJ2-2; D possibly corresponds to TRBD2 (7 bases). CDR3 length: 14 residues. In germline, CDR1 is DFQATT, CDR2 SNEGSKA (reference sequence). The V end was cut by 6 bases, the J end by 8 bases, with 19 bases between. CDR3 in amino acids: CSAEGRGALGELFF. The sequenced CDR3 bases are TGCAGTGCCGAAGGTCGGGGGGCGCTAGGGGAG.

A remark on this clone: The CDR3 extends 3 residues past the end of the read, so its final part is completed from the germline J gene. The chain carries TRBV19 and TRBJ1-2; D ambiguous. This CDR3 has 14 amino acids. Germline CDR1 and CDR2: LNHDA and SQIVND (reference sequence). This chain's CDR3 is CASSMGQLSYDYTF. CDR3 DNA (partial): TGTGCCAGTAGTATGGGCCAACTTTCCTACGAC.

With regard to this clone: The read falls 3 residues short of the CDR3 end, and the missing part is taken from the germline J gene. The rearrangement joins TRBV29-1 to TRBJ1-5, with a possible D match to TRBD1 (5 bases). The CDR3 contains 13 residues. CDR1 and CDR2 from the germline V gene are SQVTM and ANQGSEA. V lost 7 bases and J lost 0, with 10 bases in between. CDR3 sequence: CSAIDSSNQPQHF. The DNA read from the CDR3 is TGCAGCGCTATTGACAGTAGCAATCAGCCC.

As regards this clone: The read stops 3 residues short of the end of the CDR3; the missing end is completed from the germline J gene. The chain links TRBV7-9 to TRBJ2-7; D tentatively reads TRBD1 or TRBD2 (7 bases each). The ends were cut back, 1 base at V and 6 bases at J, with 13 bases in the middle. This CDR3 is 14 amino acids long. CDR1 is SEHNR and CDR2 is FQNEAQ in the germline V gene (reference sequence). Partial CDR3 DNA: TGTGCCAGCAGCTTAGGGCAGGGGGAGGGCGAG. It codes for CASSLGQGEGE. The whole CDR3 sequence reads CASSLGQGEGEQYF.

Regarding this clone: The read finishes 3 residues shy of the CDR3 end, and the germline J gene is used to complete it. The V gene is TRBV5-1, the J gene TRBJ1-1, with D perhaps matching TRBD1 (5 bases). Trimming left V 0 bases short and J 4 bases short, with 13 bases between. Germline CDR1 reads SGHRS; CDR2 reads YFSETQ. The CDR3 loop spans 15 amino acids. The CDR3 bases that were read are TGCGCCAGCAGCTTGGTAGTAGGGGTGGGCACTGAA. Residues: CASSLVVGVGTE. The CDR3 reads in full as CASSLVVGVGTEAFF.

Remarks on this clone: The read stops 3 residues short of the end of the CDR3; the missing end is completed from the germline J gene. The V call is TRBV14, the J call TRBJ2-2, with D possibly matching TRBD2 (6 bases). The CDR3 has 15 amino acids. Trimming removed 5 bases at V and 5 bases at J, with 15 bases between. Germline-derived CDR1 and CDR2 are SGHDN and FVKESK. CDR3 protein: CASSAHRAGTGELFF. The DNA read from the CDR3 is TGTGCCAGCAGCGCACATCGGGCGGGGACCGGGGAG.

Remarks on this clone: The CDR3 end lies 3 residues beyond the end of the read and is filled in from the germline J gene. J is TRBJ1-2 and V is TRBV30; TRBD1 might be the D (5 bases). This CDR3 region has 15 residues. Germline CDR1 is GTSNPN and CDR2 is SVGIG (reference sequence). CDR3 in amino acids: CAWQTGTSYSYDYTF. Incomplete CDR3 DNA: TGTGCCTGGCAGACCGGGACTTCCTACTCCTACGAC.

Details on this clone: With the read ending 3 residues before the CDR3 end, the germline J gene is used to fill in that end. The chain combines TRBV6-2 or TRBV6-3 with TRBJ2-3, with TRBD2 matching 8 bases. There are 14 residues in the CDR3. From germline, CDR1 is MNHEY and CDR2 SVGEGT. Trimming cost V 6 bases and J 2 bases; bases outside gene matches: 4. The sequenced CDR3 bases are TGTGCCAGCAGAAGTAGCGGGGACACAGATACG. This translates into CASRSSGDTDT. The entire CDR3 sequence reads CASRSSGDTDTQYF.

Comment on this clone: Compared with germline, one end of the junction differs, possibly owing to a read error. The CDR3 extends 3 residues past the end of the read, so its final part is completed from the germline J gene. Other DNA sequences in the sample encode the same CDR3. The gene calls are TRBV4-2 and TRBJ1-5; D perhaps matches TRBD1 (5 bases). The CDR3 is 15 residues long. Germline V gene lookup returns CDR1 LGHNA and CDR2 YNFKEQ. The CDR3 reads CASSQDSNSNQPQHF. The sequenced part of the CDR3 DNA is TGCGCCAGCAGCCAAGACAGTAATAGCAATCAGCCC.

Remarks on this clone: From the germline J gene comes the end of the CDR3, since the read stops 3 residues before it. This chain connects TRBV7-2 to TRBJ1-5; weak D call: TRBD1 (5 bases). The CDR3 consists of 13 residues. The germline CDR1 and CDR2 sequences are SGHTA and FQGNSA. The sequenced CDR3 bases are TGTGCCAGCAGCTTAGGAGGGGAAGATCCC. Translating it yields CASSLGGEDP. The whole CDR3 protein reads CASSLGGEDPQHF.

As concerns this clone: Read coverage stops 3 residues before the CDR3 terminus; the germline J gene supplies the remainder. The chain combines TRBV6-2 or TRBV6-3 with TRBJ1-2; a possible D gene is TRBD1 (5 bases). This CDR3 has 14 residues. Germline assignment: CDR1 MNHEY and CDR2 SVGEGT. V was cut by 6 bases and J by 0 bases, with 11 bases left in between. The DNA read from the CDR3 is TGTGCCAGCAGATCGGGGGGGTCTAACTATGGC. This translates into CASRSGGSNYG. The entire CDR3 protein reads CASRSGGSNYGYTF.

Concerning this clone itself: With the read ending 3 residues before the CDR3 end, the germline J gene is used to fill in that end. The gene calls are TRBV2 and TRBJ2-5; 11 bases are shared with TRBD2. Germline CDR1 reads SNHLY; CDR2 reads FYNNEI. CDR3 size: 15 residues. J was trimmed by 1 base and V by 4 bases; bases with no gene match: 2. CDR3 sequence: CASSGGTSGQETQYF. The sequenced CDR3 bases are TGTGCCAGCAGTGGCGGGACTAGCGGCCAAGAGACC.

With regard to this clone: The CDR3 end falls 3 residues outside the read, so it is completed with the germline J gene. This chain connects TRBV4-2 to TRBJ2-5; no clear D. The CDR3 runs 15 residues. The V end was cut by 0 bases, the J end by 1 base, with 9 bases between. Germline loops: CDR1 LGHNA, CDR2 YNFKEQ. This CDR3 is CASSQDLSSQETQYF. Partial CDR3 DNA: TGTGCCAGCAGCCAAGATCTCTCCAGCCAAGAGACC.

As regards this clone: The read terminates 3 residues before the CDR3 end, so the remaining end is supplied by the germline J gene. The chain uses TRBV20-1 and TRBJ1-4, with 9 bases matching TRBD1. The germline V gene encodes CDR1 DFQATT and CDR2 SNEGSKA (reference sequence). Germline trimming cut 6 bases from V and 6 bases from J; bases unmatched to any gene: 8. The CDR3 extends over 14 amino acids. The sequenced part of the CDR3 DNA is TGCAGTGCCCAAAGGGACAGGGTTGATGAAAAA. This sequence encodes CSAQRDRVDEK. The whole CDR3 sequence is CSAQRDRVDEKLFF.

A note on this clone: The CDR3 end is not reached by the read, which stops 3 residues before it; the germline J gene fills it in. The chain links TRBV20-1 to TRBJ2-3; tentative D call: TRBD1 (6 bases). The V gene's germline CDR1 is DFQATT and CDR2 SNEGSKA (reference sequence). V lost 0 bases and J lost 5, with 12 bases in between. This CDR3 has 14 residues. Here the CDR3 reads CSARDSGAQDTQYF. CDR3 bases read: TGCAGTGCTAGAGATTCAGGGGCCCAAGATACG.

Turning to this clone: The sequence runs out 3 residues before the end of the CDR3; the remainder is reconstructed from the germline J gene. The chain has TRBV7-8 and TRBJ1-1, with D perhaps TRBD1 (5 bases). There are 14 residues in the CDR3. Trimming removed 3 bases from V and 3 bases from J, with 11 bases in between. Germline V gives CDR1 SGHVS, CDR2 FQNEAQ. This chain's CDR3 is CASSFRKGYTEAFF. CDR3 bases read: TGTGCCAGCAGCTTTCGTAAGGGGTACACTGAA. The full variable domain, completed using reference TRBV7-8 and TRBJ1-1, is GAGVSQSPRYKVAKRGQDVALRCDPISGHVSLFWYQQALGQGPEFLTYFQNEAQLDKSGLPSDRFFAERPEGSVSTLKIQRTQQEDSAVYLCASSFRKGYTEAFFGQGTRLTVV.

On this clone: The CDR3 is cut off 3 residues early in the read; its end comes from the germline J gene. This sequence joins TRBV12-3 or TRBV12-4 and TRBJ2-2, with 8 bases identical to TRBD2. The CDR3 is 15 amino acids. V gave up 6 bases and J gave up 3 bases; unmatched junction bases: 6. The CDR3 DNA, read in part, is TGTGCCAGCAGCCGGGGGGGCTGGTACACCGGGGAG. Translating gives CASSRGGWYTGE. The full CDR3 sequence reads CASSRGGWYTGELFF.

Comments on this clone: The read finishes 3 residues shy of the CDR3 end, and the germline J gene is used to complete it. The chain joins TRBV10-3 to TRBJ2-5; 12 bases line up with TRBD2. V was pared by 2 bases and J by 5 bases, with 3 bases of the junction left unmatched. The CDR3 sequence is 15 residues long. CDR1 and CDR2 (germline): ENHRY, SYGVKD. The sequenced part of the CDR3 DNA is TGTGCCATCAGTGAGGGACTAGCGGGGACGGAGACC. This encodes CAISEGLAGTET. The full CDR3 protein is CAISEGLAGTETQYF.

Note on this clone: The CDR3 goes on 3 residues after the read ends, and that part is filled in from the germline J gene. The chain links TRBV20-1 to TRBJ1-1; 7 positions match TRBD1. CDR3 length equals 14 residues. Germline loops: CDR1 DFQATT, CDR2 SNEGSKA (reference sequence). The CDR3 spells CSARETGILGTAFF. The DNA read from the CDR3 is TGCAGTGCTAGAGAGACAGGGATTTTGGGGACA.

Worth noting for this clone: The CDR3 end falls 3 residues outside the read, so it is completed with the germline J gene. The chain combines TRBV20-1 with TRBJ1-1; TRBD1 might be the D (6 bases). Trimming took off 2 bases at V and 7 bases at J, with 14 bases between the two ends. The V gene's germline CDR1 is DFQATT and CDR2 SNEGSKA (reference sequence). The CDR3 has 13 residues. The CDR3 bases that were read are TGCAGTGCTAGAAGGGACATTATAGATGAA. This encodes CSARRDIIDE. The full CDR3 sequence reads CSARRDIIDEAFF.